One sample yielded the 12 T cell receptor beta chains listed below, sequenced in a study of PD-L1 blockade in urothelial cancer. Only in-frame clones appear in the TCRdb table, and some are missing; sequencing was by immunoSEQ multiplex PCR. Here the sample spans about 39,000 clones, 75% to 90% being singletons. This specimen consisted of PBMCs, obtained around atezolizumab (anti-PD-L1) treatment. The receptors here all came from a man in his 60s with urothelial cancer.

This clone has a single count. The chain uses TRBV28 and TRBJ1-1; 9 nucleotides line up with TRBD1. The CDR3 consists of 15 residues. V lost 6 bases to trimming and J lost 4 bases; unmatched junction nucleotides: 9. CDR1 MDHEN and CDR2 SYDVKM come from the germline V gene. For the CDR3, the DNA is TGTGCCAGCAGGTCCCCCGGGACAGGGCCCACTGAAGCTTTCTTT. Its translation: CASRSPGTGPTEAFF.

This chain joins TRBV5-1 and TRBJ1-2, with D possibly matching TRBD1 (5 bases). V lost 4 bases and J 8 bases, leaving 15 bases between the germline ends. CDR3 length equals 13 residues. Germline V CDR1 and CDR2: SGHRS, YFSETQ. CDR3 sequence: CASSPVSGEGYTF. CDR3 coding DNA: TGCGCCAGCAGCCCCGTTTCGGGGGAAGGCTACACCTTC.

The chain employs TRBV7-2 and TRBJ1-5; a weak D match, TRBD1 (6 bases). With 2 bases removed from V and 7 bases from J, the gap between germline ends came to 12 bases. Germline V gives CDR1 SGHTA, CDR2 FQGNSA. This CDR3 has 14 amino acids. The CDR3, as DNA: TGTGCCAGCAGCTTACATATGGGGGCCCAGCCCCAGCATTTT. It specifies CASSLHMGAQPQHF.

This chain joins TRBV5-1 and TRBJ2-1, with TRBD1 as a possible D gene (5 bases). This CDR3 spans 13 amino acids. Germline values: CDR1 SGHRS, CDR2 YFSETQ. Trimming pared 2 bases from V and 5 bases from J, leaving 8 bases between. CDR3 residues: CASSFGQNNEQFF. The CDR3 DNA reads TGCGCCAGCAGCTTCGGACAAAACAATGAGCAGTTCTTC.

Only one count was recorded for this clone. The chain recombines TRBV18 with TRBJ2-1; 8 positions agree with TRBD1. Germline values: CDR1 KGHSH, CDR2 LQKENI. With 3 bases clipped from V and 3 bases from J, the junction kept 7 bases outside the gene matches. This CDR3 is built from 16 residues. The CDR3 nucleotides read TGTGCCAGCTCACCCACGGACAGGGTCTTCTACAATGAGCAGTTCTTC. It codes for CASSPTDRVFYNEQFF.

The chain is built from TRBV4-2 and TRBJ2-7; 9 bases line up with TRBD2. The V gene's germline CDR1 is LGHNA and CDR2 YNFKEQ. V was pared by 1 base and J by 2 bases, with 6 bases of the junction left unmatched. This CDR3 comprises 16 residues. CDR3 DNA sequence: TGTGCCAGCAGCCAAGTGGCAGCGGGGGGTACCTACGAGCAGTACTTC. Its translation: CASSQVAAGGTYEQYF.

The rearrangement links TRBV28 to TRBJ1-1; a possible D gene is TRBD1 (6 bases). Trimming left V 7 bases short and J 1 base short, with 22 bases between. The germline CDR1 and CDR2 sequences are MDHEN and SYDVKM. The CDR3 is 17 amino acids. CDR3: CASTSPGHGQRNTEAFF. CDR3 sequence (DNA): TGTGCCAGCACCTCACCTGGACACGGACAGCGGAACACTGAAGCTTTCTTT.

The rearrangement joins TRBV15 to TRBJ1-1, with 7 bases that match TRBD1. CDR3 length equals 16 residues. Germline CDR1 LNHNV, CDR2 YYDKDF (reference sequence). The J segment lost 0 bases and the V segment lost 5 bases, leaving 9 bases of the junction unmatched. The chain's CDR3 is CATSRKPDRVNTEAFF. In DNA form, the CDR3 reads TGTGCCACCAGCCGAAAACCCGACAGGGTGAACACTGAAGCTTTCTTT. Full variable domain (missing parts from reference TRBV15 and TRBJ1-1): DAMVIQNPRYQVTQFGKPVTLSCSQTLNHNVMYWYQQKSSQAPKLLFHYYDKDFNNEADTPDNFQSRRPNTSFCFLDIRSPGLGDTAMYLCATSRKPDRVNTEAFFGQGTRLTVV.

This rearrangement joins TRBV9 to TRBJ2-2; 12 bases are shared with TRBD2. Trimming at V came to 2 bases and at J to 0 bases, leaving 8 bases not matched to a gene. This CDR3 contains 19 residues. Germline-derived CDR1 and CDR2 are SGDLS and YYNGEE. The CDR3 here is CASSVGLAGSSSNTGELFF. The CDR3 bases are TGTGCCAGCAGCGTGGGACTAGCGGGCTCATCATCGAACACCGGGGAGCTGTTTTTT.

The chain joins TRBV6-6 to TRBJ2-7, with D perhaps TRBD2 (5 bases). Germline CDR1 MNHNY, CDR2 SVGAGI (reference sequence). Deletions cut 4 bases from V and 6 bases from J, with 13 bases between. The CDR3 is 13 amino acids. CDR3 loop: CASSSGLRGEQYF. CDR3 DNA: TGTGCCAGCAGTTCTGGACTGCGTGGCGAGCAGTACTTC.

The genes are TRBV7-6 and TRBJ1-2; tentatively, D is TRBD1 (6 bases). Germline V gene lookup returns CDR1 SGHVS and CDR2 FNYEAQ. The length of the CDR3 is 17 residues. Deletions cut 5 bases from V and 0 bases from J, with 19 bases between. The DNA for the CDR3 is TGTGCCAGCAGCGCGAGGTGGACAGTTGATTCTAACTATGGCTACACCTTC. This sequence encodes CASSARWTVDSNYGYTF.

Written as DNA, the CDR3 is TGTGCCAGCAGCACAGGGCTGCTCGGGCAGTTCTTC. Its translation is CASSTGLLGQFF. The chain carries TRBV7-2 and TRBJ2-1; possibly TRBD1 for D (6 bases). V was shortened by 5 bases and J by 12 bases, with 14 bases between the two germline ends. This CDR3 contains 12 residues. The germline CDR1 and CDR2 sequences are SGHTA and FQGNSA. The entire variable domain, with the rest obtained from reference TRBV7-2 and TRBJ2-1, is as follows: GAGVSQSPSNKVTEKGKDVELRCDPISGHTALYWYRQSLGQGLEFLIYFQGNSAPDKSGLPSDRFSAERTGGSVSTLTIQRTQQEDSAVYLCASSTGLLGQFFGPGTRLTVL.